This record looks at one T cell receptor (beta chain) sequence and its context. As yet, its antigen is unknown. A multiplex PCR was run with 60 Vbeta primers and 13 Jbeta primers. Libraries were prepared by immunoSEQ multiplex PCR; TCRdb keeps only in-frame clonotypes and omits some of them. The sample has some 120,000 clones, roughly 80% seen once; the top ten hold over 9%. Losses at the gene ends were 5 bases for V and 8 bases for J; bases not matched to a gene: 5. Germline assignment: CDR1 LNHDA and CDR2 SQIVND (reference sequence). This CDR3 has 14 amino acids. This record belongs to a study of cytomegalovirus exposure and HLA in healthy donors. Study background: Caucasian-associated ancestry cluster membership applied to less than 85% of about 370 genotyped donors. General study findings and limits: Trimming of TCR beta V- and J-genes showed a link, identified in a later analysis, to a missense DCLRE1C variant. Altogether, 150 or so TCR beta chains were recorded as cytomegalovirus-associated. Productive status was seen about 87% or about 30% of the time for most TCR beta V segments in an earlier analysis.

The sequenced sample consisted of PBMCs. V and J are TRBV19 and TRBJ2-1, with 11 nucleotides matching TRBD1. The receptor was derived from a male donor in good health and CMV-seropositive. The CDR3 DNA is TGTGCCAGTAGTCCGCGGACAGGGGGCTATGAGCAGTTCTTC. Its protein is CASSPRTGGYEQFF. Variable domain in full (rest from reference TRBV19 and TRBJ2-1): DGGITQSPKYLFRKEGQNVTLSCEQNLNHDAMYWYRQDPGQGLRLIYYSQIVNDFQKGDIAEGYSVSREKKESFPLTVTSAQKNPTAFYLCASSPRTGGYEQFFGPGTRLTVL.